This T cell receptor (beta chain) came from a study of somatic mutations in cytotoxic T cells in rheumatoid arthritis. Background on the study: Using a FACSAria II or Sony SH800, a portion of the V beta antibody-stained T-cell populations were flow-sorted at nearly 100% purity, and among those populations were V beta1+ cells that were then sequenced for TCRB. Study conclusions and caveats: The study found no significant difference in CD8+ T-cell clonality between rheumatoid arthritis patients and age-matched healthy controls. Healthy controls did not share the age-linked increase in CD8+ clonality seen in rheumatoid arthritis patients. About an eighth of the roughly 60 patients had a largest CD8+ clone above 20% of CD8+ cells.

Notes on this clone: The antigen remains undetermined.

The assay was immunoSEQ multiplex PCR, and TCRdb's table has in-frame clones only and misses some. This sample has 20,000 to 25,000 clones; just over 85% occur once, and the top ten carry 15% to 20%. Looked up from germline, CDR1 is LNHDA and CDR2 is SQIVND (reference sequence). V lost 6 bases, J lost 5 bases, and 10 bases lay in between. The CDR3 consists of 13 residues. J is TRBJ2-2 and V is TRBV19, with D maybe TRBD1 (5 bases). The sequence derives from a woman aged 45-60 years in good health. Sequenced sample: CD8+ T cells sorted from blood. Here the CDR3 reads CASRGLVTGELFF. CDR3 nucleotide sequence: TGTGCCAGTAGGGGGCTAGTGACCGGGGAGCTGTTTTTT.